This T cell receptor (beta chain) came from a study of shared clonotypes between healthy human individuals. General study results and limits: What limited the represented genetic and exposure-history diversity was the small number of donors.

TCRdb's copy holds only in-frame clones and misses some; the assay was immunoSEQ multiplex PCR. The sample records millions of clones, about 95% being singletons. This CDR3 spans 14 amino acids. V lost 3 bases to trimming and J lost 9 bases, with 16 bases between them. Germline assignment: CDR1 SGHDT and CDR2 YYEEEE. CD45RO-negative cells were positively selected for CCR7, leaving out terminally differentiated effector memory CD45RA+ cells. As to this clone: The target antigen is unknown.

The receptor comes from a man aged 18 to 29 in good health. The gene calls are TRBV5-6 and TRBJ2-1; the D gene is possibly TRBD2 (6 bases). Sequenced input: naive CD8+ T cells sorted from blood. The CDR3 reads CASSSGTGGREQFF. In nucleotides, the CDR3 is TGTGCCAGCAGCTCTGGGACTGGGGGACGTGAGCAGTTCTTC. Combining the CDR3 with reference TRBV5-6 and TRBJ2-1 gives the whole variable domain DAGVTQSPTHLIKTRGQQVTLRCSPKSGHDTVSWYQQALGQGPQFIFQYYEEEERQRGNFPDRFSGHQFPNYSSELNVNALLLGDSALYLCASSSGTGGREQFFGPGTRLTVL.